This is a list of T cell receptor beta chains from one sample in a study of tumor-infiltrating lymphocytes in glioblastoma multiforme. One entry per CDR3 protein, called by TCRdb with MiXCR from the multiplex PCR reads. The sample lists nearly 15,000 distinct CDR3 sequences, 65% to 85% occurring once. Sequencing used brain tumor tissue. These receptors were collected from a male donor with glioblastoma. The CDR3 runs from the conserved cysteine through the conserved F or W. A D gene is named only where the DNA matches it firmly.

v_call,d_call,cdr3_aa
TRBV6-5,TRBD1,CASSYFYPGQGFTGELFF
TRBV4-1,TRBD2,CASSQEGGGGTDTQYF
TRBV11-3,NA,CASSSETNELSNEQFF
TRBV10-3,TRBD1,CAISVGQDTDTQYF
TRBV5-1,TRBD1,CASRHGDRLITEAFF
TRBV5-5,NA,CASSSGHHYGYTF
TRBV11-2,TRBD2,CASNALAGEGTQYF
TRBV20-1,TRBD2,CSARELAGVVDTQYF
TRBV4-1,NA,CASSQDGYGYTF
TRBV11-2,NA,CASSLTGVTDTQYF
TRBV11-2,NA,CAGSPKHFTDTQYF
TRBV11-2,NA,CASSLEAAPYNEQFF
TRBV11-2,NA,CASSLARETQYF
TRBV4-1,NA,CDSSQEAGYCEQYF
TRBV14,NA,CASSQGGYQQYF
TRBV20-1,TRBD1,CSARDPDRWIRKAENIQYF
TRBV24-1,TRBD2,CATSEGLVAGDEQFF
TRBV12-3/TRBV12-4,TRBD2,CASRTGLAGGIRRDMQYF